This TCR beta chain was documented in a study of blood T cell repertoires in COVID-19. Whole-study context: Sources were T cells, B-cell-depleted T cells, or PBMCs; the material itself was cDNA or gDNA.

Per the authors' pipeline: Estimation of nucleated cell counts was performed using reference gene primer amplification. Libraries were prepared by immunoSEQ multiplex PCR; TCRdb keeps only in-frame clonotypes and omits some of them. V and J calls and clone size follow that table, whereas D and trimming were derived from the DNA. The sample gives over 250,000 clones, around nine tenths of which show up once; around 9.1% is in the top ten. Germline V gene lookup returns CDR1 MGHDK and CDR2 SYGVNS. CDR3 length: 15 amino acids. V dropped 7 bases and J dropped 4; count of bases not matched to a gene: 11. Sequenced sample: peripheral blood. The genes are TRBV25-1 and TRBJ1-1, with 8 bases aligning to TRBD1. The clonotype comes from a man aged 40-49 years who had recovered from COVID-19. The CDR3 spells CASTGDRGGGTEAFF. The CDR3 DNA reads as TGTGCCAGCACCGGCGACAGGGGAGGGGGCACTGAAGCTTTCTTT.